The 23 T cell receptor beta chains in this list originate from one sample, sequenced in a study of beta chain features in type 1 diabetes (dated by TCRdb to 2016 to 2019). Libraries were made using the immunoSEQ multiplex PCR assay. The High Capacity cDNA Reverse Transcription Kit was used to reverse transcribe all of the isolated RNA, meaning that expressed TCRB transcripts were what got sequenced. TCRdb carries this immuneACCESS record with in-frame sequences only. Its versions omit some clonotypes, under half of them owing to an unresolved V gene in the studies checked, with the rest unexplained. This sample has roughly 300,000 clones in its table, and 8% of those were observed once. 0.44% of the sample is held by the ten biggest clonotypes. The sample taken for sequencing was central memory CD4+ T cells from blood. These receptors all stem from a woman between 18 and 29 years old in good health.

The chain joins TRBV28 to TRBJ1-1; D gene unclear. The length of the CDR3 is 13 residues. V gave up 6 bases and J gave up 1 base, with 9 bases separating them. CDR1 and CDR2 from the germline V gene are MDHEN and SYDVKM. In DNA form, the CDR3 reads TGTGCCAGCAGCCCCCAGCAGAACACTGAAGCTTTCTTT. It codes for CASSPQQNTEAFF.

This clone was counted many times. The chain carries TRBV11-2 and TRBJ2-1; 8 positions agree with TRBD2. V shed 0 bases and J 9 bases; nucleotides not matched to a gene: 16. This CDR3 contains 18 residues. The germline V gene encodes CDR1 SGHAT and CDR2 FQNNGV. In nucleotides, the CDR3 is TGTGCCAGCAGCTTAGATAGCATCTCGCTAGCGGGTGTGGGTGAGCAGTTCTTC. The encoded protein is CASSLDSISLAGVGEQFF.

This clone was seen only a few times. CDR3 amino acids: CASSLSFDQPQHF. The CDR3 DNA sequence: TGTGCCAGCAGCTTATCCTTCGATCAGCCCCAGCATTTT. This chain links TRBV7-6 with TRBJ1-5; D gene unclear. Germline V gives CDR1 SGHVS, CDR2 FNYEAQ. V was trimmed by 2 bases and J by 5 bases, leaving 7 bases between them. The CDR3 runs to 13 residues.

The genes are TRBV5-6 and TRBJ2-7, with D tentatively TRBD2 (6 bases). This CDR3 has 12 residues. Germline-derived CDR1 and CDR2 are SGHDT and YYEEEE. V was cut by 0 bases and J by 6 bases, with 7 bases left in between. This chain's CDR3 is CASSLVRGEQYF. Written as DNA, the CDR3 is TGTGCCAGCAGCTTGGTGCGGGGCGAGCAGTACTTC.

CDR3 bases: TGTGCCAGCAGCTTGAGGCCAGGCTGGGCAGATACGCAGTATTTT. Translating gives CASSLRPGWADTQYF. The chain recombines TRBV5-5 with TRBJ2-3, with D hard to call. The CDR3 runs to 15 residues. V lost 1 base to trimming and J lost 4 bases, with 13 bases between them. The germline gives CDR1 SGHKS, CDR2 YYEKEE (reference sequence).

Only a few counts were recorded for this clone. The chain joins TRBV6-6 to TRBJ1-5; no firm D call. There are 13 residues in the CDR3. Trimming shortened V by 5 bases and J by 6 bases, and 11 bases separated the two germline ends. CDR1 is MNHNY and CDR2 is SVGAGI in the germline V gene (reference sequence). The CDR3 nucleotides are TGTGCCAGCAGTCACGGACTGAGTCAGCCCCAGCATTTT. Protein sequence: CASSHGLSQPQHF.

This clone was counted a few times. The chain is built from TRBV28 and TRBJ1-4; D is unresolved. In germline, CDR1 is MDHEN, CDR2 SYDVKM. The CDR3 has 11 amino acids. V shed 8 bases and J shed 5 bases, with 6 bases lying between them. CDR3 loop: CASDGNEKLFF. CDR3 DNA sequence: TGTGCCAGCGACGGGAATGAAAAACTGTTTTTT. Using reference TRBV28 and TRBJ1-4 for the parts outside the CDR3, the full variable domain is DVKVTQSSRYLVKRTGEKVFLECVQDMDHENMFWYRQDPGLGLRLIYFSYDVKMKEKGDIPEGYSVSREKKERFSLILESASTNQTSMYLCASDGNEKLFFGSGTQLSVL.

This chain joins TRBV5-1 and TRBJ1-4, with D possibly being TRBD1 (6 bases). This CDR3 spans 16 amino acids. The V gene's germline CDR1 is SGHRS and CDR2 YFSETQ. Trimming pared 4 bases from V and 4 bases from J, leaving 17 bases between. The CDR3 sequence is CASSPDTGTVNEKLFF. For the CDR3, the DNA is TGCGCCAGCAGCCCCGATACAGGGACTGTTAATGAAAAACTGTTTTTT.

The chain uses TRBV11-2 and TRBJ2-2; possible D gene TRBD2, 6 bases. Per germline, CDR1 SGHAT and CDR2 FQNNGV. With 5 bases removed from V and 8 bases from J, the gap between germline ends came to 18 bases. The CDR3 totals 15 residues. This chain's CDR3 is CASSTPGLQRGELFF. The CDR3 region has the DNA TGTGCCAGCAGCACGCCGGGACTGCAAAGAGGGGAGCTGTTTTTT.

In its sample, this clone was seen a few times. The chain couples TRBV19 to TRBJ2-5; 8 nucleotides agree with TRBD1. The CDR3 runs 15 residues. V lost 4 bases, J lost 9 bases, and 13 bases stayed unmatched. Germline V gives CDR1 LNHDA, CDR2 SQIVND (reference sequence). The CDR3 loop is CASSRRDRREGAQYF. The CDR3 bases are TGTGCCAGTAGTAGAAGGGACAGGCGGGAAGGTGCCCAGTACTTC.

Ten or more counts support this clone. The chain links TRBV28 to TRBJ2-7; D is uncertain. Germline values: CDR1 MDHEN, CDR2 SYDVKM. Trimming took 9 bases from V and 4 from J, leaving 19 bases between them. CDR3 length: 14 residues. The CDR3 loop reads CASPLSVNLYEQYF. CDR3 in DNA: TGTGCCAGTCCCCTCAGCGTCAACCTGTACGAGCAGTACTTC.

This clone was observed a few times. The chain is built from TRBV15 and TRBJ1-2; 10 bases align to TRBD1. CDR1 LNHNV and CDR2 YYDKDF come from the germline V gene (reference sequence). The CDR3 runs 13 residues. V lost 6 bases and J lost 6; bases outside the gene matches: 4. The CDR3, as DNA: TGTGCCACCAGTCGGGACAGGGGTCATGGCTACACCTTC. Amino acids: CATSRDRGHGYTF.

This clone was seen a few times. The chain uses TRBV5-4 and TRBJ1-4; D not certain. Trimming removed 4 bases at V and 8 bases at J, with 18 bases between. In germline, CDR1 is SGHNT, CDR2 YYREEE (reference sequence). This CDR3 has 15 residues. CDR3 in amino acids: CASSPSAHPREKLFF. The DNA for the CDR3 is TGTGCCAGCAGCCCTAGTGCGCACCCCCGGGAAAAACTGTTTTTT.

V gene TRBV29-1 combines with J gene TRBJ2-5; D is perhaps TRBD1 or TRBD2 (5 bases each). Trimming pared 2 bases from V and 5 bases from J, leaving 15 bases between. In germline, CDR1 is SQVTM, CDR2 ANQGSEA. This CDR3 spans 14 amino acids. CDR3 amino acids: CSVESGSGGETQYF. CDR3 coding DNA: TGCAGCGTTGAATCAGGGTCGGGCGGGGAGACCCAGTACTTC.

The chain links TRBV11-3 to TRBJ2-1, with D possibly TRBD2 on 6 matching bases. The CDR3 has 13 amino acids. V was clipped by 0 bases and J by 13 bases, with 13 bases between them. In germline, CDR1 is SGHNT, CDR2 YENEEA. CDR3 sequence: CASSLDRWDSQFF. As DNA, the CDR3 is TGTGCCAGCAGCTTAGATCGCTGGGACTCCCAGTTCTTC.

The rearrangement uses TRBV19 and TRBJ2-1, with TRBD1 identical over 11 bases. Trimming at V came to 6 bases and at J to 1 base, leaving 8 bases not matched to a gene. Looked up from germline, CDR1 is LNHDA and CDR2 is SQIVND (reference sequence). This CDR3 is built from 17 residues. CDR3 residues: CASRKQGQGGSYNEQFF. The CDR3 bases are TGTGCCAGTAGGAAACAGGGACAGGGGGGGTCCTACAATGAGCAGTTCTTC.

The rearrangement joins TRBV7-3 to TRBJ2-7; 11 bases line up with TRBD2. The CDR3 is 14 amino acids. From germline, CDR1 is SGHTA and CDR2 FQGTGA. With V trimmed by 5 bases and J by 6 bases, 6 bases remained unmatched. The CDR3: CASSALAGDSEQYF. CDR3 nucleotide sequence: TGTGCCAGCAGCGCACTAGCGGGAGATTCCGAGCAGTACTTC.

J is TRBJ1-2 and V is TRBV6-6; 8 nucleotides match TRBD1. The CDR3 runs 14 residues. V lost 5 bases, J lost 6 bases, and 8 bases stayed unmatched. CDR1 and CDR2 from the germline V gene are MNHNY and SVGAGI (reference sequence). The CDR3 spells CASSGQGHRHGYTF. CDR3 in DNA: TGTGCCAGCAGTGGACAGGGCCACCGCCATGGCTACACCTTC.

This clone was detected ten times or more. J is TRBJ2-3 and V is TRBV18; D is undetermined. The CDR3 sequence is 13 residues long. Germline V CDR1 and CDR2: KGHSH, LQKENI. The V and J ends lost 4 bases and 3 bases respectively, with 8 bases between them. CDR3: CASSLHATDTQYF. In DNA, the CDR3 is TGTGCCAGCTCACTACACGCAACAGATACGCAGTATTTT.

This clone showed up many times. The chain carries TRBV7-2 and TRBJ1-4, with no clear D. Trimming removed 0 bases at V and 7 bases at J, with 12 bases between. This CDR3 region has 15 residues. In germline, CDR1 is SGHTA, CDR2 FQGNSA. The CDR3 sequence: CASSLAGLPGEKLFF. CDR3 bases: TGTGCCAGCAGCTTAGCTGGGCTACCGGGTGAAAAACTGTTTTTT.

A few counts support this clone. The gene calls are TRBV5-6 and TRBJ2-3, with TRBD2 as a possible D gene (6 bases). The CDR3 has 16 amino acids. V lost 1 base and J lost 2, with 14 bases in between. Germline loops: CDR1 SGHDT, CDR2 YYEEEE. The CDR3 bases are TGTGCCAGCAGCTTGATTTTAGGGGAGGTCACAGATACGCAGTATTTT. This sequence encodes CASSLILGEVTDTQYF.

This clone has only a few counts. The gene calls are TRBV5-4 and TRBJ2-5, with TRBD2 as a possible D gene (6 bases). CDR1 SGHNT and CDR2 YYREEE come from the germline V gene (reference sequence). The length of the CDR3 is 16 residues. Between the trimmed V and J ends, which lost 4 bases and 0 bases, there was a span of 16 bases. The CDR3 bases are TGTGCCAGCAGCAGACGGCTAGCGTCGTACCAAGAGACCCAGTACTTC. Translation gives CASSRRLASYQETQYF.

This clone was counted only a few times. The chain recombines TRBV27 with TRBJ1-1, with a weak D call TRBD1 (5 bases). Trimming stripped 3 bases from V and 6 bases from J, with 20 bases between. The germline CDR1 and CDR2 sequences are MNHEY and SMNVEV (reference sequence). The CDR3 contains 16 residues. CDR3 DNA sequence: TGTGCCAGCAGTTTTTCGCCGAGACAGCAGAGTTCTGAAGCTTTCTTT. It yields the protein CASSFSPRQQSSEAFF.